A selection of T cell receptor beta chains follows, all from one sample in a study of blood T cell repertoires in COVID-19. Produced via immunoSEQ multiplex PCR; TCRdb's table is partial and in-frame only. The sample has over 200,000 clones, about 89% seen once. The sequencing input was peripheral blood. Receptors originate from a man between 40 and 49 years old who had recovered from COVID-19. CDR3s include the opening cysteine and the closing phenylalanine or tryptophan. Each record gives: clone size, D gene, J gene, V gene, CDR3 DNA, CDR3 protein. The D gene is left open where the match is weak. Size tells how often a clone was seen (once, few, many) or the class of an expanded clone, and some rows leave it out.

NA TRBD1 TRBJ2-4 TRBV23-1 TGCGCCAGCAGTCAATCGACAGGGGAGGTGAACATTCAGTACTTC CASSQSTGEVNIQYF
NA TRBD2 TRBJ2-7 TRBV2 TGTGCCAGCAGTCGTGAGGGACGACTAGCGTACTCCTACGAGCAGTACTTC CASSREGRLAYSYEQYF
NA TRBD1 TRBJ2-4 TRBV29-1 TGCAGCTATATCCCGGGACAGGGGGCGGGATGGGCCAAAAACATTCAGTACTTC CSYIPGQGAGWAKNIQYF
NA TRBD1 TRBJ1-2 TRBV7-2 TGTGCCAGCAGCTTTAGCGGACAGGGACCCTATGGCTACACCTTC CASSFSGQGPYGYTF
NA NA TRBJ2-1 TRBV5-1 TGCGCCAGCACACCCTTCGGGGGAGTCGGCGATGAGCAGTTCTTC CASTPFGGVGDEQFF
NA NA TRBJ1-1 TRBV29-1 TGCAGCGTTTTGCAGGGTAAAGAAGCTTTCTTT CSVLQGKEAFF
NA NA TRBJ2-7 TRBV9 TGTGCCGCCGGACAGACCTACGAGCAGTACTTC CAAGQTYEQYF
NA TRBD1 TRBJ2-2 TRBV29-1 TGCAGCGTGGACAGGGGGGCGAACACCGGGGAGCTGTTTTTT CSVDRGANTGELFF
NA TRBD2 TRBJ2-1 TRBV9 TGTGCCAGCAGCCACCCCCCCAGCGGGGCCAGTAGTGAGCAGTTCTTC CASSHPPSGASSEQFF
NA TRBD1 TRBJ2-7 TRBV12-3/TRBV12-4 TGTGCCAGCAGTTTGTCAGGGGGCTACGAGCAGTACTTC CASSLSGGYEQYF
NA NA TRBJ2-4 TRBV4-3 TGCGCCAGCAGCCAAGATTTAAAGGGAGGAGAAAACATTCAGTACTTC CASSQDLKGGENIQYF
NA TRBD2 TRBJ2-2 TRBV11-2 TGTGCCAGCAGCTTAGTAGCGGGGGGTACCGGGGAGCTGTTTTTT CASSLVAGGTGELFF
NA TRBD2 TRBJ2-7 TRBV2 TGTGCCAGCAGCCCGACTAGCGGTGCTTCCTACGAGCAGTACTTC CASSPTSGASYEQYF
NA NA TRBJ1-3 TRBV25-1 TGTGCCAGCAGTGAATACGGGGGCTCTGGAAACACCATATATTTT CASSEYGGSGNTIYF
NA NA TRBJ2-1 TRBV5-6 TGTGCCAGCAGCTATACAATCGGGAATGAGCAGTTCTTC CASSYTIGNEQFF
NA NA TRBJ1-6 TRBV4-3 TGCGCCAGCAGCCAAATAGGGCGGGATAATTCACCCCTCCACTTT CASSQIGRDNSPLHF
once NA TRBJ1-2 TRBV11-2 TGTGCCAGCAGCTCCCAGACAGGAGCCTATGGCTACACCTTC CASSSQTGAYGYTF
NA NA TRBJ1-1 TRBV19 TGTGCCAGTAGTGACAGGCCGAACACTGAAGCTTTCTTT CASSDRPNTEAFF
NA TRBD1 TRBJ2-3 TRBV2 TGTGCCAGCAGTGAGACAGGGACAGTTAGCACAGATACGCAGTATTTT CASSETGTVSTDTQYF
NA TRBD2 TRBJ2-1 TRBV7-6 TGTGCCAGCAGCTTAGTCGTAAGCGGGAGCGGCGGCAATGAGCAGTTCTTC CASSLVVSGSGGNEQFF
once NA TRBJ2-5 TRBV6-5 TGTGCCAGCAGTTACGGTGAGGTTACGGCAGAGACCCAGTACTTC CASSYGEVTAETQYF
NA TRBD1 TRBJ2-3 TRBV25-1 TGTGCCAGCAGTCACGGACAGGGCACAGATACGCAGTATTTT CASSHGQGTDTQYF
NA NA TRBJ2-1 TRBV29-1 TGCAGCGTTGATACGGCGGGTGTATATAATGAGCAGTTCTTC CSVDTAGVYNEQFF
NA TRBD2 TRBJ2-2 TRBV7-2 TGTGCCAGCAGCTTGAAGCGGGGGACCGGGGAGCTGTTTTTT CASSLKRGTGELFF
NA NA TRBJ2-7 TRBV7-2 TGTGCCAGCAGCTTTGTGAGCTACGAGCAGTACTTC CASSFVSYEQYF
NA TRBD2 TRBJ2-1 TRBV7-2 TGTGCCAGCAGCTCCCTGGGACTAGCGGGGTACAATGAGCAGTTCTTC CASSSLGLAGYNEQFF
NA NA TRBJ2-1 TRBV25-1 TGTGCCAGCAGTGAAAGTCGGTCCTACAATGAGCAGTTCTTC CASSESRSYNEQFF
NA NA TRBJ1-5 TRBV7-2 TGTGCCAGCAGCTTAGCCAGGCTACAGCCCCAGCATTTT CASSLARLQPQHF
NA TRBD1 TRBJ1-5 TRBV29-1 TGCAGCGTTTCCACAGGGGTAAGCAATCAGCCCCAGCATTTT CSVSTGVSNQPQHF
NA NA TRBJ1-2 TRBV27 TGTGCCAGCAGTTTAGGACTACTAGGAGCGGGGGGCTACACCTTC CASSLGLLGAGGYTF
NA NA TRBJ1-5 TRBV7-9 TGTGCCAGCTCCCCCACACACAGGGGCAATCAGCCCCAGCATTTT CASSPTHRGNQPQHF
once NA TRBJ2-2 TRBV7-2 TGTGCCAGCAGCTCCGACATCTACACCGGGGAGCTGTTTTTT CASSSDIYTGELFF
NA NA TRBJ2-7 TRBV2 TGTGCCAGCTGTGGGAGCTACGAGCAGTACTTC CASCGSYEQYF
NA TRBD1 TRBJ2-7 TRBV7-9 TGTGCCAGCAGCTCGCGGGACAGGGCCTACGAGCAGTACTTC CASSSRDRAYEQYF
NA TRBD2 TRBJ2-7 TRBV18 TGTGCCAGCTCAACCTCACCGGGAGGAGGGGCCTACGAGCAGTACTTC CASSTSPGGGAYEQYF
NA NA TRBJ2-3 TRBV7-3 TGTGCCAGCAGCCTCCCTGAGGGTAGCGATACGCAGTATTTT CASSLPEGSDTQYF
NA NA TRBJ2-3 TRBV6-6 TGTGCCAGCAGACCACAGGGTATCACAGATACGCAGTATTTT CASRPQGITDTQYF
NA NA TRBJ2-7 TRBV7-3 TGTGCCAGCAGCTTAAGAGCGTCCTACGAGCAGTACTTC CASSLRASYEQYF
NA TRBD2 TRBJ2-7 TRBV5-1 TGCGCCAGCAGCTTTGGGTGGGGGGGATACGAGCAGTACTTC CASSFGWGGYEQYF
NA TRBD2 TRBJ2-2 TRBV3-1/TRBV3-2 TGTGTCAGCAGCCAAGCGGGAGGTAGCGCCGGGGAGCTGTTTTTT CVSSQAGGSAGELFF
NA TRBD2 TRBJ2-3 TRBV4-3 TGCGCCAGCAGCCAAGGGACTAGCGGGCTATCAGATACGCAGTATTTT CASSQGTSGLSDTQYF
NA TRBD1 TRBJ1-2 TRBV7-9 TGTGCCAGCAGCCCTGGGACAGGGTATGGCTACACCTTC CASSPGTGYGYTF
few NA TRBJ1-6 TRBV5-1 TGCGCCAGCAGCTTAGGGGATTCACCCCTCCACTTT CASSLGDSPLHF
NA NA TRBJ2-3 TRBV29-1 TGCAGCGAGCGTCGTTGGGTCACAGATACGCAGTATTTT CSERRWVTDTQYF
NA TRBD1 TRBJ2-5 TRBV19 TGTGCCAGTAGTATCGGGACAGGACACCAAGAGACCCAGTACTTC CASSIGTGHQETQYF
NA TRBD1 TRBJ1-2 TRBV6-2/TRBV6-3 TGTGCCAGCAGTTACTCGAGGCAGGGGGCGCAATATGGCTACACCTTC CASSYSRQGAQYGYTF
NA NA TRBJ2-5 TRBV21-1 TGTGCCAGCAGCTCGACAGCCCAAGAGACCCAGTACTTC CASSSTAQETQYF
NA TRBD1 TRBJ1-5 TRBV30 TGTGCCTGGGCGGACAGGGGAAATCAGCCCCAGCATTTT CAWADRGNQPQHF
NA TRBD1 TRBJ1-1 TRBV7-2 TGTGCCAGCAGCTCGGGCTCGGACAGGGGAGCTTTCTTT CASSSGSDRGAFF
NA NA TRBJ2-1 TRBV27 TGTGCCAGCAGGGAGGGGGGGGTATACAATGAGCAGTTCTTC CASREGGVYNEQFF
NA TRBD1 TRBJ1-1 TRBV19 TGTGCCAGTAGTAGAAAAAGACAGGGCGGAGTGAACACTGAAGCTTTCTTT CASSRKRQGGVNTEAFF
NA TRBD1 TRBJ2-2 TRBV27 TGTGCCAGCAGTTTATATACAGGGGGCACCGGGGAGCTGTTTTTT CASSLYTGGTGELFF
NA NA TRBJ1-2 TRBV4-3 TGCGCCAGCAGCCTTTCTCCAGGGGTGGGAGGCTACACCTTC CASSLSPGVGGYTF
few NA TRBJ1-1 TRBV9 TGTGCCAGCAGCGTAGGTTCAGGCGTGAACACTGAAGCTTTCTTT CASSVGSGVNTEAFF
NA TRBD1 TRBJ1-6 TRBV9 TGTGCCAGCAGCTCGGGACAGATTAATTCACCCCTCCACTTT CASSSGQINSPLHF
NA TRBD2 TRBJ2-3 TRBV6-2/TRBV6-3 TGTGCCAGCAGTTACGGGCTAGCGGGAGATACGCAGTATTTT CASSYGLAGDTQYF
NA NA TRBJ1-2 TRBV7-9 TGTGCCAGCAGCTTAGGAGGGTTCAGGAACTATGGCTACACCTTC CASSLGGFRNYGYTF
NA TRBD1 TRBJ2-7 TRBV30 TGTGCCTGGAGTAACCCGGGACAGGGGCACGAACAGTACTTC CAWSNPGQGHEQYF